The clone carrying this TCR beta chain was counted only a few times. This specimen belongs to a study of blood T cell repertoires in COVID-19. The overall study: The United States, Italy and Spain supplied acute and convalescent COVID-19 samples. PBMCs, B-cell-depleted T cells, or T cells were the source of the cDNA or gDNA that made up the material.

This CDR3 has 16 amino acids. Per the germline V gene, CDR1 is KGHSH and CDR2 is LQKENI. V lost 5 bases, J lost 1 base, and 17 bases lay in between. Assay used: immunoSEQ multiplex PCR; TCRdb lists only in-frame clones, some missing. The sample consists of about 140,000 clones, roughly 87% of them appearing once. The receptor was isolated from a human donor in a cohort sampled during active COVID-19. What was sequenced was peripheral blood. The chain recombines TRBV18 with TRBJ1-1; weak D call: TRBD1 (5 bases). The CDR3, as DNA: TGTGCCAGCTCATCCCTCCCCGGCAGGGAGAACACTGAAGCTTTCTTT. It is translated as CASSSLPGRENTEAFF.